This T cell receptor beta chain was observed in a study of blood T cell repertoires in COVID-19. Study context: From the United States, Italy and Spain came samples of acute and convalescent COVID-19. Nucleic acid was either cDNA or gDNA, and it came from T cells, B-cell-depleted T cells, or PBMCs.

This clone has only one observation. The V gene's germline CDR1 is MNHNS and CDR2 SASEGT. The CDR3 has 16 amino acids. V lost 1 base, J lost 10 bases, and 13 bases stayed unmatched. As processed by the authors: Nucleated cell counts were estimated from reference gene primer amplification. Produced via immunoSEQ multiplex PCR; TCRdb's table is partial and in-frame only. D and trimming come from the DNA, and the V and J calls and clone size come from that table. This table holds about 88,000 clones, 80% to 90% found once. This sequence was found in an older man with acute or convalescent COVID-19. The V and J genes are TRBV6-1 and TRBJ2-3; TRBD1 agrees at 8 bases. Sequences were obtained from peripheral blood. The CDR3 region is CASSEVPGQGPRAQYF. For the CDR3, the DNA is TGTGCCAGCAGTGAAGTCCCCGGACAGGGTCCAAGGGCGCAGTATTTT.